Shown below are 14 T cell receptor beta chains from a single sample sequenced in a study of control samples from healthy donors and cancer patients. Sequenced by immunoSEQ multiplex PCR; TCRdb stores in-frame clones only, minus some. The table for this sample gives approximately 190,000 clones. Sequenced sample: blood. Receptors originate from a woman aged 25 to 39 in good health.

V gene TRBV28 combines with J gene TRBJ2-2; no clear D gene. Per the germline V gene, CDR1 is MDHEN and CDR2 is SYDVKM. This CDR3 contains 12 residues. The V end was cut by 2 bases, the J end by 5 bases, with 3 bases between. The CDR3 DNA follows: TGTGCCAGCAGTTTAGCTACCGGGGAGCTGTTTTTT. It is translated as CASSLATGELFF. Full variable domain (outside the CDR3, taken from reference TRBV28 and TRBJ2-2): DVKVTQSSRYLVKRTGEKVFLECVQDMDHENMFWYRQDPGLGLRLIYFSYDVKMKEKGDIPEGYSVSREKKERFSLILESASTNQTSMYLCASSLATGELFFGEGSRLTVL.

The chain employs TRBV11-2 and TRBJ2-5; 8 nucleotides align to TRBD2. Germline assignment: CDR1 SGHAT and CDR2 FQNNGV. With 4 bases clipped from V and 4 bases from J, the junction kept 2 bases outside the gene matches. The CDR3 totals 13 residues. CDR3 sequence reads: CASSYTSGETQYF. In nucleotides, the CDR3 is TGTGCCAGCAGCTATACTAGCGGAGAGACCCAGTACTTC.

J is TRBJ1-1 and V is TRBV2; D call uncertain. In germline, CDR1 is SNHLY, CDR2 FYNNEI. There are 15 residues in the CDR3. V was cut by 6 bases and J by 1 base, with 15 bases left in between. CDR3 loop: CASRAGSVGNTEAFF. The CDR3 region has the DNA TGTGCCAGCAGGGCGGGGTCAGTAGGGAACACTGAAGCTTTCTTT.

The CDR3 sequence: CATEDRGREQYF. In DNA form, the CDR3 reads TGTGCCACCGAGGACAGGGGGCGAGAGCAGTACTTC. J is TRBJ2-7 and V is TRBV24-1; 11 bases align to TRBD1. This CDR3 region has 12 residues. Trimming took 9 bases from V and 7 from J; bases not matched to a gene: 4. Germline-derived CDR1 and CDR2 are KGHDR and SFDVKD.

The chain combines TRBV4-1 with TRBJ2-1; D is possibly TRBD1 (5 bases). CDR3 size: 17 residues. The V end lost 1 base, the J end lost 6 bases, and 19 bases lay between the germline ends. Germline CDR1 MGHRA, CDR2 YSYEKL. CDR3 protein: CASSQGNFQGTGNEQFF. The CDR3 DNA reads as TGCGCCAGCAGCCAAGGAAATTTTCAGGGTACAGGCAATGAGCAGTTCTTC.

This sequence joins TRBV7-9 and TRBJ2-3; 8 bases line up with TRBD1. The CDR3 extends over 16 amino acids. V lost 1 base and J lost 7; bases outside the gene matches: 10. The V gene's germline CDR1 is SEHNR and CDR2 FQNEAQ (reference sequence). The CDR3 nucleotides are TGTGCCAGCAGCTTAGATCCAGGGGGCTTTAAGAATACGCAGTATTTT. It translates to CASSLDPGGFKNTQYF.

This chain uses TRBV2 with TRBJ1-2; D uncertain. The germline V gene encodes CDR1 SNHLY and CDR2 FYNNEI. Trimming left V 4 bases short and J 8 bases short, with 14 bases between. The CDR3 extends over 13 amino acids. Here the CDR3 reads CASSGRSKGGYTF. CDR3 bases: TGTGCCAGCAGTGGCCGGTCCAAAGGCGGCTACACCTTC. The whole variable domain, filled in from reference TRBV2 and TRBJ1-2, reads EPEVTQTPSHQVTQMGQEVILRCVPISNHLYFYWYRQILGQKVEFLVSFYNNEISEKSEIFDDQFSVERPDGSNFTLKIRSTKLEDSAMYFCASSGRSKGGYTFGSGTRLTVV.

The chain is built from TRBV29-1 and TRBJ2-2; TRBD1 might be the D (5 bases). CDR1 is SQVTM and CDR2 is ANQGSEA in the germline V gene. Trimming cost V 6 bases and J 0 bases, with 17 bases left between them. The CDR3 has 16 residues. CDR3 loop: CSVPRRTGSNTGELFF. DNA for the CDR3: TGCAGCGTCCCACGGCGCACAGGATCGAACACCGGGGAGCTGTTTTTT.

The chain joins TRBV30 to TRBJ1-1, with TRBD1 identical over 7 bases. The CDR3 has 14 amino acids. Germline V CDR1 and CDR2: GTSNPN, SVGIG (reference sequence). V trimming: 5 bases; J trimming: 11 bases; junction bases outside the gene matches: 17. CDR3 sequence (DNA): TGTGCCTGGGTTCTCCGGGACAGTCCCAGTAAGGCTTTCTTT. This translates into CAWVLRDSPSKAFF.

The rearrangement uses TRBV3-1 (or the pseudogene TRBV3-2) and TRBJ2-7, with D perhaps TRBD2 (5 bases). CDR1 and CDR2 (germline): LGHDT, YNNKEL (reference sequence). The CDR3 spans 12 residues. Trimming stripped 1 base from V and 5 bases from J, with 6 bases between. The CDR3 is CASSQVAHEQYF. The DNA for the CDR3 is TGTGCCAGCAGCCAAGTAGCGCACGAGCAGTACTTC.

CDR3 in DNA: TGTGCCAGCAGCGTTAATCTACAGGCCGGTAGCACAGATACGCAGTATTTT. It encodes CASSVNLQAGSTDTQYF. The V and J genes are TRBV9 and TRBJ2-3, with a weak D call TRBD1 (5 bases). The CDR3 has 17 amino acids. The germline CDR1 and CDR2 sequences are SGDLS and YYNGEE. The V gene lost 2 bases and the J gene lost 0 bases, with 16 bases spanning the gap.

The J gene is TRBJ2-2, the V gene TRBV10-1; 8 bases are a match to TRBD1. Trimming removed 2 bases from V and 3 bases from J; junction bases left unmatched: 8. The CDR3 has 17 residues. The germline V gene has CDR1 WNHNN and CDR2 SYGVQD (reference sequence). The CDR3 nucleotides are TGCGCCAGCAGTGAGACGACAGGGGCACCCGACACCGGGGAGCTGTTTTTT. Translation: CASSETTGAPDTGELFF.

V gene TRBV7-9 combines with J gene TRBJ2-7, with D hard to call. Germline V gene data show CDR1 as SEHNR and CDR2 as FQNEAQ (reference sequence). The V end lost 5 bases, the J end lost 6 bases, and 20 bases lay between the germline ends. The CDR3 is 15 residues long. The chain's CDR3 is CASSSRRFGVGEQYF. In DNA form, the CDR3 reads TGTGCCAGCAGCAGCCGACGTTTTGGGGTCGGCGAGCAGTACTTC.

V and J are TRBV28 and TRBJ2-7, with a weak D call TRBD1 (5 bases). Germline loops: CDR1 MDHEN, CDR2 SYDVKM. The V and J ends lost 5 bases and 1 base respectively, with 15 bases between them. The length of the CDR3 is 15 residues. Here the CDR3 DNA reads TGTGCCAGCAGTACCCCCCTAGACAGATCCTACGAGCAGTACTTC. Encoded protein: CASSTPLDRSYEQYF.